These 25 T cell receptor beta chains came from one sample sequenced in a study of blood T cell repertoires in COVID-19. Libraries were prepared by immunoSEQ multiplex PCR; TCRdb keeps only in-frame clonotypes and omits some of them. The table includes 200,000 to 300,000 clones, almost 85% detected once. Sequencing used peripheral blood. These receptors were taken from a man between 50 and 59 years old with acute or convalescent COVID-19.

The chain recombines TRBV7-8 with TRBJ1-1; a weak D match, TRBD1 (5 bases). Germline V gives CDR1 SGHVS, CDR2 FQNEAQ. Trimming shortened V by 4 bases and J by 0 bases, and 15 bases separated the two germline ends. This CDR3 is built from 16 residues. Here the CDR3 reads CASSSSGAAVNTEAFF. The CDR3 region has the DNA TGTGCCAGCAGCTCTAGCGGGGCGGCGGTGAACACTGAAGCTTTCTTT.

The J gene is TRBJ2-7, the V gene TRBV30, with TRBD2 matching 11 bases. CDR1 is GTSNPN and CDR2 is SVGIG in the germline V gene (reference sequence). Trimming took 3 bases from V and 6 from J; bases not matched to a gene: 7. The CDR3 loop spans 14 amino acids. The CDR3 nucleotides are TGTGCCTGGAGAACTAGCGGGAGCTTGGGCGAGCAGTACTTC. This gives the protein CAWRTSGSLGEQYF.

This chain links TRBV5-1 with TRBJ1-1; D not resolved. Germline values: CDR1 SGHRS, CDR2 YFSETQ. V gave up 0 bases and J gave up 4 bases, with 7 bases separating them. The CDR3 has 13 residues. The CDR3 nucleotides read TGCGCCAGCAGCTTGGGGGAGGTCACTGAAGCTTTCTTT. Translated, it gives CASSLGEVTEAFF.

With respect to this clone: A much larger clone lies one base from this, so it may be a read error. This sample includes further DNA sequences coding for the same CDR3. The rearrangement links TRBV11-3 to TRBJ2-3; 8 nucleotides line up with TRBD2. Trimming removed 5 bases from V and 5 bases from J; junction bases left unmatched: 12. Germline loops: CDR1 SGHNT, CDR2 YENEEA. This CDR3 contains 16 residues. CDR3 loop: CASSREGLAGLDTQYF. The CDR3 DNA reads TGTGCCAGCAGCCGGGAGGGGCTAGCTGGTTTAGATACGCAGTATTTT.

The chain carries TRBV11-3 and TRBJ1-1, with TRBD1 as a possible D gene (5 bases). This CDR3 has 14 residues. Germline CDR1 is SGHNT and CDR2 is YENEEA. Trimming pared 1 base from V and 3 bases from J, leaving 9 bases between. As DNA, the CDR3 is TGTGCCAGCAGCTTAGCCAGGGAAGACACTGAAGCTTTCTTT. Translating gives CASSLAREDTEAFF.

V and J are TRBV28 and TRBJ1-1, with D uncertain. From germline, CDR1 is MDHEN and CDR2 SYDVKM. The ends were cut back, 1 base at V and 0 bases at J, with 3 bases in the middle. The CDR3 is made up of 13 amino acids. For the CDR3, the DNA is TGTGCCAGCAGTTTATCTTTGAACACTGAAGCTTTCTTT. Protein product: CASSLSLNTEAFF.

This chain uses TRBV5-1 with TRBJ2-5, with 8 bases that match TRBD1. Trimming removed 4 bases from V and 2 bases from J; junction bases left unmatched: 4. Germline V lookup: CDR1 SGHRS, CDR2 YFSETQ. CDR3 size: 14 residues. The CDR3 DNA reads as TGCGCCAGCAGCACCACAGGGGGACAAGAGACCCAGTACTTC. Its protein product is CASSTTGGQETQYF. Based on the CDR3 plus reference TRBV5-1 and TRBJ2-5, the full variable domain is KAGVTQTPRYLIKTRGQQVTLSCSPISGHRSVSWYQQTPGQGLQFLFEYFSETQRNKGNFPGRFSGRQFSNSRSEMNVSTLELGDSALYLCASSTTGGQETQYFGPGTRLLVL.

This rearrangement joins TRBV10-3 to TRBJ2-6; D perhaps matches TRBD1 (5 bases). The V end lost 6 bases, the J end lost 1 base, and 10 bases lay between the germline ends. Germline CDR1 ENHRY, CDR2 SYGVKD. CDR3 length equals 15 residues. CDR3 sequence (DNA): TGTGCCATCAGGGTTACAGGTTCTGGGGCCAACGTCCTGACTTTC. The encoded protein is CAIRVTGSGANVLTF.

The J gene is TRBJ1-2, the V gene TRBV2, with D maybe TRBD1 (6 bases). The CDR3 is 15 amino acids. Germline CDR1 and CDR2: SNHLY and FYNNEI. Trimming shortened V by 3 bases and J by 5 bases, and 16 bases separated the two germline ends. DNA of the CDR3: TGTGCCAGCAGTGATCAGGCCAGGGGCGGGTATGGCTACACCTTC. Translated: CASSDQARGGYGYTF.

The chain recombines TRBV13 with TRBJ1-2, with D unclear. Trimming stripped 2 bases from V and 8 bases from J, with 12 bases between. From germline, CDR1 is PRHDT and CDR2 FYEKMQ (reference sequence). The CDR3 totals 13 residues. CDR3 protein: CASSLKLRGGYTF. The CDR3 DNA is TGTGCCAGCAGCTTAAAGCTACGGGGAGGCTACACCTTC.

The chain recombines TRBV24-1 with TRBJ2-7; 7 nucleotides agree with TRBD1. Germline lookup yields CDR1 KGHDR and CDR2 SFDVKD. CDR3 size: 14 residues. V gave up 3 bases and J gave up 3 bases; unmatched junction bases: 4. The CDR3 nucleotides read TGTGCCACCAGTGATCCACGGGACAGCTACGAGCAGTACTTC. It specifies CATSDPRDSYEQYF.

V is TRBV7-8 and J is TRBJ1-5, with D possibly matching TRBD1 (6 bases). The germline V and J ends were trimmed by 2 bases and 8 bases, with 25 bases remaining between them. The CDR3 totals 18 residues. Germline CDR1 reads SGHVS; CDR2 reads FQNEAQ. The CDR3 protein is CASSLNGKLTGLIEPQHF. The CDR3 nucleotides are TGTGCCAGCAGCTTAAACGGCAAACTGACAGGTTTAATCGAGCCCCAGCATTTT.

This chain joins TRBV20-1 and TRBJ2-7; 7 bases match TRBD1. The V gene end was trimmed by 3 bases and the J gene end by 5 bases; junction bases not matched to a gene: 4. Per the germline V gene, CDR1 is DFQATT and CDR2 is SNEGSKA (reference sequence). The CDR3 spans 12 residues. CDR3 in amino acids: CSASDRVDEQYF. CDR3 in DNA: TGCAGTGCTAGTGACAGGGTGGACGAGCAGTACTTC.

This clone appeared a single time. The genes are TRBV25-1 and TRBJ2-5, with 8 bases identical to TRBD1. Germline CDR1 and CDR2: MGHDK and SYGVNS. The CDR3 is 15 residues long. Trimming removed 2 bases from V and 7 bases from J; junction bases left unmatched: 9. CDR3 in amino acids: CASSERQGTYVTQYF. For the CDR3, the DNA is TGTGCCAGCAGTGAACGACAGGGGACTTACGTGACCCAGTACTTC.

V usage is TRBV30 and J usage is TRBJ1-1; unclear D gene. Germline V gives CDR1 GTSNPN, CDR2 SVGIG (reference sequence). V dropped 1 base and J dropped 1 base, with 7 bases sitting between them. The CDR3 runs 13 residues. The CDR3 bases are TGTGCCTGGAGTGGACGGAGGAACACTGAAGCTTTCTTT. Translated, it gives CAWSGRRNTEAFF.

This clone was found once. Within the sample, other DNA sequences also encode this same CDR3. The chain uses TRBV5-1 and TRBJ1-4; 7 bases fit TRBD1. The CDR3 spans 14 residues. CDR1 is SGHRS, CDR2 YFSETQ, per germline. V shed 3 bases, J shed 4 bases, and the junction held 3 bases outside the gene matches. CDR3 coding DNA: TGCGCCAGCAGCTCGGGACAGAGTAATGAAAAACTGTTTTTT. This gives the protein CASSSGQSNEKLFF.

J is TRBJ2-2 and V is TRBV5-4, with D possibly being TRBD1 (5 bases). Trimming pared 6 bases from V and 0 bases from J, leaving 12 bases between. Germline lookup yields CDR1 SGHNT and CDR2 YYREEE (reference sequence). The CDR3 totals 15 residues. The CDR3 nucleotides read TGTGCCAGCAATCCGGGCAGGGCGAACACCGGGGAGCTGTTTTTT. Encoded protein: CASNPGRANTGELFF.

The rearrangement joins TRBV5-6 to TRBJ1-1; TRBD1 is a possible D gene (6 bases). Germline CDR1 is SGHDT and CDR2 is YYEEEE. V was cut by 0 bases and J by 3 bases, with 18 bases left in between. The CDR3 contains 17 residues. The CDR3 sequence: CASSLVAQGRWDTEAFF. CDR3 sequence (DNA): TGTGCCAGCAGCTTGGTAGCCCAGGGGCGGTGGGACACTGAAGCTTTCTTT.

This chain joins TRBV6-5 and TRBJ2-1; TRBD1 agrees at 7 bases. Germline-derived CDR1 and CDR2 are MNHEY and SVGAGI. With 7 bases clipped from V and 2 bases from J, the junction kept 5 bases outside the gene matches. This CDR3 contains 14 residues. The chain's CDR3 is CASTRQGPYNEQFF. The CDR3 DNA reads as TGTGCCAGCACAAGACAGGGTCCCTACAATGAGCAGTTCTTC.

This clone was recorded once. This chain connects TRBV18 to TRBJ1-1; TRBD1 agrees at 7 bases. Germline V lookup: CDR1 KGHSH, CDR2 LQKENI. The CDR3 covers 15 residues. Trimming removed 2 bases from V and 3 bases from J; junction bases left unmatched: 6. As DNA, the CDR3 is TGTGCCAGCTCACCAACCGCTACAGGGGACACTGAAGCTTTCTTT. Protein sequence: CASSPTATGDTEAFF.

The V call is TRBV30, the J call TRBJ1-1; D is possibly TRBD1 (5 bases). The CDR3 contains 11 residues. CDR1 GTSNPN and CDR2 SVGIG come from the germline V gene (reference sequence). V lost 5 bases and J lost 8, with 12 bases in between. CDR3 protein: CAWDVTGEAFF. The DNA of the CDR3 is TGTGCCTGGGATGTAACAGGAGAAGCTTTCTTT. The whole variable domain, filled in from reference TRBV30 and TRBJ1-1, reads SQTIHQWPATLVQPVGSPLSLECTVEGTSNPNLYWYRQAAGRGLQLLFYSVGIGQISSEVPQNLSASRPQDRQFILSSKKLLLSDSGFYLCAWDVTGEAFFGQGTRLTVV.

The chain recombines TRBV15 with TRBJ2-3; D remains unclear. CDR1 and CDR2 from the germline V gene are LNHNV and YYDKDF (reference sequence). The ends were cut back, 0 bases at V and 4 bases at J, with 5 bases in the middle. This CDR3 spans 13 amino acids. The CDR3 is CATSRDASDTQYF. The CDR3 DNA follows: TGTGCCACCAGCAGAGATGCGTCAGATACGCAGTATTTT.

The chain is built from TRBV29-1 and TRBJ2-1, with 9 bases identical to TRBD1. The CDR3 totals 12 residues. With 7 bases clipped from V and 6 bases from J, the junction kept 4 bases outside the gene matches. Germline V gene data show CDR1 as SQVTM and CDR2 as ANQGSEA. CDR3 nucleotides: TGCAGCGCTTACAGGGGGCGCAATGAGCAGTTCTTC. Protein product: CSAYRGRNEQFF.

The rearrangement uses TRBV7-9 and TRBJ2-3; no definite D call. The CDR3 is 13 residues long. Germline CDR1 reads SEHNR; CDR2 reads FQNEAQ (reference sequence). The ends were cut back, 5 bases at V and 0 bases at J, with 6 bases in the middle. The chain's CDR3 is CASSRGSTDTQYF. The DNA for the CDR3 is TGTGCCAGCAGCCGCGGTAGCACAGATACGCAGTATTTT. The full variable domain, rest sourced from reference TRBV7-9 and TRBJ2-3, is DTGVSQNPRHKITKRGQNVTFRCDPISEHNRLYWYRQTLGQGPEFLTYFQNEAQLEKSRLLSDRFSAERPKGSFSTLEIQRTEQGDSAMYLCASSRGSTDTQYFGPGTRLTVL.

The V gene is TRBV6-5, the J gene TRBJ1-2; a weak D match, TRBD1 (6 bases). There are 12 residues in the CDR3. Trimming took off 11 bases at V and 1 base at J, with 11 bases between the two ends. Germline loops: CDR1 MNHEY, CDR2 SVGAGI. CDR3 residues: CAGRQVNYGYTF. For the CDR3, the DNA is TGTGCCGGTAGACAGGTTAACTATGGCTACACCTTC.